This T cell receptor (beta chain) was sequenced during a study of cytomegalovirus exposure and HLA in healthy donors. Using immunoSEQ multiplex PCR, the repertoire was profiled, and TCRdb retains in-frame clones only, with some absent. This sample has over 200,000 clones, with less than 85% found just once. Separate from the roughly 630-subject first cohort was the 120-subject validation cohort, to which the donors belonged. The germline V gene encodes CDR1 MNHEY and CDR2 SVGAGI. CDR3 size: 15 residues. V was trimmed by 4 bases and J by 2 bases, leaving 12 bases between them. Input material: PBMCs. J is TRBJ2-1 and V is TRBV6-5, with TRBD2 as a possible D gene (6 bases). The origin of this receptor is a woman between 18 and 30 years old in good health and CMV-seronegative. CDR3 bases: TGTGCCAGCAGTTCACCAGGGAGGACCTACAATGAGCAGTTCTTC. Translating it yields CASSSPGRTYNEQFF.